The 27 T cell receptor beta chains reported below all come from one sample, sequenced in a study of a mutant IDH1 vaccine in newly diagnosed glioma. TCRdb's table, derived via immunoSEQ multiplex PCR, lists solely in-frame clones and lacks some. The data contain some 51,000 clones, around 80% of them seen just once; the ten biggest clones take up approximately 1.8%. Time point in this sample: baseline, week 1 (first vaccination visit). Specified treatment: pre-vaccination baseline after standard-of-care therapy. The sample was PBMCs, taken from a glioma patient treated with radiotherapy, temozolomide or both. The receptors here all came from a woman aged 40 to 50 with glioma.

The V and J genes are TRBV10-3 and TRBJ1-2, with D maybe TRBD1 (5 bases). This CDR3 region has 13 residues. Germline V gives CDR1 ENHRY, CDR2 SYGVKD. V lost 7 bases and J 2 bases, leaving 11 bases between the germline ends. CDR3 residues: CAITGDSNYGYTF. The CDR3 DNA sequence: TGTGCCATCACGGGGGATTCCAACTATGGCTACACCTTC.

The chain employs TRBV6-1 and TRBJ2-5; tentative D call: TRBD2 (6 bases). Trimming cost V 2 bases and J 2 bases, with 12 bases left between them. In germline, CDR1 is MNHNS, CDR2 SASEGT. The CDR3 runs to 15 residues. The DNA for the CDR3 is TGTGCCAGCAGTGAATTGGTCGGGAGTCAAGAGACCCAGTACTTC. Amino acid sequence: CASSELVGSQETQYF.

The V call is TRBV4-3, the J call TRBJ1-1; the D gene is possibly TRBD1 (5 bases). The CDR3 is 15 residues long. V was trimmed by 2 bases and J by 2 bases, leaving 12 bases between them. Per germline, CDR1 LGHNA and CDR2 YSLEER. The CDR3 here is CASSQRGPINTEAFF. The CDR3 bases are TGCGCCAGCAGCCAAAGGGGCCCCATAAACACTGAAGCTTTCTTT.

The chain uses TRBV6-5 and TRBJ2-7, with 11 bases lining up with TRBD1. CDR1 and CDR2 from the germline V gene are MNHEY and SVGAGI. The junction had 2 bases not matched to a gene; V was cut back by 4 bases and J by 6 bases. The CDR3 totals 13 residues. CDR3 bases: TGTGCCAGCAGTTCCGGGACAGGGGGCGAGCAGTACTTC. Amino acids: CASSSGTGGEQYF.

This clone has more than one count but fewer than ten. V gene TRBV2 combines with J gene TRBJ2-1, with D unclear. The CDR3 consists of 14 residues. Germline assignment: CDR1 SNHLY and CDR2 FYNNEI. V lost 7 bases, J lost 10 bases, and 20 bases lay in between. CDR3 sequence (DNA): TGTGCCAGCATCTATAATCGAGGTTTTGGGGAGCAGTTCTTC. Translating it yields CASIYNRGFGEQFF.

This clone occurred a few times. This chain connects TRBV7-9 to TRBJ1-5; maybe TRBD1 (5 bases). Trimming shortened V by 4 bases and J by 4 bases, and 23 bases separated the two germline ends. This CDR3 is 18 amino acids long. The germline V gene encodes CDR1 SEHNR and CDR2 FQNEAQ (reference sequence). The CDR3 coding sequence is TGTGCCAGCAGCTCTCCTCTGCGATTGGGCTGGGGGAATCAGCCCCAGCATTTT. Its protein product is CASSSPLRLGWGNQPQHF.

The J gene is TRBJ2-5, the V gene TRBV30; possibly TRBD1 for D (5 bases). Trimming cost V 4 bases and J 1 base, with 10 bases left between them. CDR1 and CDR2 (germline): GTSNPN, SVGIG (reference sequence). CDR3 length: 13 amino acids. The CDR3 is CAWMQGGQETQYF. In nucleotides, the CDR3 is TGTGCCTGGATGCAGGGTGGCCAAGAGACCCAGTACTTC.

DNA for the CDR3: TGCGCCAGCAGAGTAGCGGGGGGCCCGAACACCGGGGAGCTGTTTTTT. It specifies CASRVAGGPNTGELFF. The V call is TRBV5-1, the J call TRBJ2-2; TRBD2 matches 10 bases. J gave up 0 bases and V 5 bases, and 4 bases lay outside the gene matches. Germline V gene data show CDR1 as SGHRS and CDR2 as YFSETQ. The CDR3 runs to 16 residues.

In this sample, this clone turned up a few times. J is TRBJ1-5 and V is TRBV25-1, with D possibly being TRBD1 (6 bases). The CDR3 has 14 amino acids. Per the germline V gene, CDR1 is MGHDK and CDR2 is SYGVNS. V was pared by 8 bases and J by 7 bases, with 18 bases between. The CDR3 bases are TGTGCCAGCTCCACAACAGGGACGGGACAGCCCCAGCATTTT. Translated, it gives CASSTTGTGQPQHF.

This chain uses TRBV2 with TRBJ2-1; 7 nucleotides align to TRBD1. The length of the CDR3 is 14 residues. Germline CDR1 reads SNHLY; CDR2 reads FYNNEI. J lost 2 bases, V lost 7 bases, and 5 bases had no gene match. As DNA, the CDR3 is TGTGCCAGCACAAGGGACAGTGCCTACAATGAGCAGTTCTTC. Its translation: CASTRDSAYNEQFF.

The chain recombines TRBV5-1 with TRBJ2-7; D possibly corresponds to TRBD1 (6 bases). V shed 0 bases and J shed 2 bases, with 9 bases lying between them. Germline CDR1 SGHRS, CDR2 YFSETQ. The CDR3 covers 14 residues. The CDR3 spells CASSLVDSAYEQYF. The CDR3 DNA reads as TGCGCCAGCAGCTTGGTGGACAGCGCCTACGAGCAGTACTTC. The full variable domain, in which reference TRBV5-1 and TRBJ2-7 provide the parts outside the CDR3, is KAGVTQTPRYLIKTRGQQVTLSCSPISGHRSVSWYQQTPGQGLQFLFEYFSETQRNKGNFPGRFSGRQFSNSRSEMNVSTLELGDSALYLCASSLVDSAYEQYFGPGTRLTVT.

V gene TRBV10-3 combines with J gene TRBJ1-2; tentative D call: TRBD1 (5 bases). Germline loops: CDR1 ENHRY, CDR2 SYGVKD. Deletions cut 4 bases from V and 8 bases from J, with 14 bases between. The CDR3 contains 13 residues. For the CDR3, the DNA is TGTGCCATCAGTGGCACCCGGGGACGCGGCTACACCTTC. Residues: CAISGTRGRGYTF.

This clone has just a few counts. The genes are TRBV4-1 and TRBJ1-5; D gene uncertain. Germline V lookup: CDR1 MGHRA, CDR2 YSYEKL. The CDR3 sequence is 14 residues long. V dropped 0 bases and J dropped 7 bases, with 10 bases sitting between them. The CDR3 spells CASSQEAERQPQHF. The DNA of the CDR3 is TGCGCCAGCAGCCAAGAAGCGGAACGACAGCCCCAGCATTTT.

The chain is built from TRBV7-8 and TRBJ2-7, with a possible D match to TRBD1 (6 bases). Germline V gene sequence: CDR1 SGHVS, CDR2 FQNEAQ. Trimming left V 5 bases short and J 4 bases short, with 12 bases between. The CDR3 extends over 13 amino acids. CDR3 in amino acids: CASSVQGKYEQYF. In DNA, the CDR3 is TGTGCCAGCAGCGTGCAGGGGAAATACGAGCAGTACTTC.

CDR3 loop: CASSLGGGWKDTGELFF. The CDR3 DNA is TGCGCCAGCAGCCTCGGAGGGGGCTGGAAGGACACCGGGGAGCTGTTTTTT. This chain links TRBV4-1 with TRBJ2-2; a possible D gene is TRBD1 (7 bases). The germline gives CDR1 MGHRA, CDR2 YSYEKL. Trimming pared 4 bases from V and 3 bases from J, leaving 18 bases between. This CDR3 contains 17 residues.

The gene calls are TRBV2 and TRBJ1-2; D may be TRBD1 (6 bases). The CDR3 loop spans 14 amino acids. CDR1 is SNHLY and CDR2 is FYNNEI in the germline V gene. V was trimmed by 6 bases and J by 8 bases, leaving 19 bases between them. The CDR3 DNA sequence: TGTGCCAGCAGCTGTTCTCGGGGGCTTGGAGGCTACACCTTC. This codes for CASSCSRGLGGYTF.

This clone was seen just once. The genes are TRBV7-6 and TRBJ1-1; tentative D call: TRBD1 (6 bases). Looked up from germline, CDR1 is SGHVS and CDR2 is FNYEAQ. This CDR3 comprises 13 residues. V lost 2 bases and J lost 14, with 18 bases in between. CDR3 protein: CASSLLEWTEGFF. The CDR3 DNA reads as TGTGCCAGCAGCTTATTGGAATGGACAGAAGGCTTCTTT.

The chain combines TRBV7-2 with TRBJ1-2; the D gene is possibly TRBD1 (6 bases). The V gene lost 2 bases and the J gene lost 4 bases, with 11 bases spanning the gap. The germline V gene has CDR1 SGHTA and CDR2 FQGNSA. CDR3 length: 14 residues. The CDR3 nucleotides are TGTGCCAGCAGCTTAAGCGGACAGCCCTATGGCTACACCTTC. Its translation: CASSLSGQPYGYTF.

This chain uses TRBV6-1 with TRBJ2-1, with 11 bases matching TRBD1. V lost 6 bases to trimming and J lost 7 bases; unmatched junction nucleotides: 5. Germline V gene sequence: CDR1 MNHNS, CDR2 SASEGT. The CDR3 consists of 14 residues. CDR3 protein: CASSPGQGGNEQFF. The CDR3 DNA sequence: TGTGCCAGCAGCCCGGGACAGGGGGGGAATGAGCAGTTCTTC.

The rearrangement links TRBV7-9 to TRBJ2-1, with 7 bases lining up with TRBD1. The junction had 3 bases not matched to a gene; V was cut back by 1 base and J by 6 bases. The CDR3 has 14 amino acids. CDR1 is SEHNR, CDR2 FQNEAQ, per germline (reference sequence). The CDR3 loop reads CASSLEGARNEQFF. CDR3 nucleotide sequence: TGTGCCAGCAGCTTAGAGGGGGCACGCAATGAGCAGTTCTTC.

The chain has TRBV9 and TRBJ1-2; possible D gene TRBD1, 5 bases. Germline V gene data show CDR1 as SGDLS and CDR2 as YYNGEE. The V end was cut by 3 bases, the J end by 3 bases, with 12 bases between. The CDR3 consists of 14 residues. CDR3 in amino acids: CASSGRVPYYGYTF. The DNA for the CDR3 is TGTGCCAGCAGCGGCAGGGTCCCCTACTATGGCTACACCTTC.

The chain carries TRBV9 and TRBJ1-1; no reliable D call. The CDR3 covers 11 residues. Per the germline V gene, CDR1 is SGDLS and CDR2 is YYNGEE. V was shortened by 7 bases and J by 8 bases, with 12 bases between the two germline ends. DNA for the CDR3: TGTGCCAGCTCTGGTTTCTCGGAAGCTTTCTTT. It is translated as CASSGFSEAFF.

A remark on this clone: Compared with germline, one end of the junction differs, possibly owing to a read error. The chain links TRBV11-2 to TRBJ2-7; 12 nucleotides match TRBD2. This CDR3 region has 15 residues. From germline, CDR1 is SGHAT and CDR2 FQNNGV. Here the CDR3 reads CASSVNPLAGGPPDF. The CDR3 region has the DNA TGTGCCAGCAGCGTGAACCCACTAGCGGGGGGCCCTCCTGACTTC.

The V call is TRBV4-1, the J call TRBJ1-1; D is undetermined. The CDR3 has 16 amino acids. CDR1 and CDR2 from the germline V gene are MGHRA and YSYEKL. Trimming stripped 4 bases from V and 11 bases from J, with 26 bases between. The CDR3 here is CASSLDVGRLILVAFF. CDR3 nucleotide sequence: TGCGCCAGCAGCCTTGACGTGGGCCGGCTCATCTTAGTGGCTTTCTTT.

This chain joins TRBV9 and TRBJ1-1, with 7 bases matching TRBD1. Germline V CDR1 and CDR2: SGDLS, YYNGEE. Losses at the gene ends were 0 bases for V and 0 bases for J; bases not matched to a gene: 8. The CDR3 has 17 amino acids. CDR3 DNA sequence: TGTGCCAGCAGCGTAGATCTTGGGCAGGGGGTGAACACTGAAGCTTTCTTT. Its protein is CASSVDLGQGVNTEAFF.

V usage is TRBV6-1 and J usage is TRBJ2-1; no clear D. V lost 4 bases and J 5 bases, leaving 3 bases between the germline ends. Germline V gene sequence: CDR1 MNHNS, CDR2 SASEGT. This CDR3 comprises 11 residues. CDR3 sequence (DNA): TGTGCCAGCAGTGGACACAATGAGCAGTTCTTC. It specifies CASSGHNEQFF.

This clone was picked up one time. V gene TRBV29-1 combines with J gene TRBJ2-2; D might be TRBD2 (6 bases). The CDR3 sequence is 14 residues long. Trimming removed 6 bases from V and 5 bases from J, with 16 bases in between. Per the germline V gene, CDR1 is SQVTM and CDR2 is ANQGSEA. The CDR3 DNA reads as TGCAGCGTGGGGACGGAGGGATGGACCGGGGAGCTGTTTTTT. It codes for CSVGTEGWTGELFF.